This is a list of T cell receptor beta chains from one sample in a study of T cell responses to AZD1222 COVID-19 vaccine. The protocol was immunoSEQ multiplex PCR, while the TCRdb copy is restricted to in-frame clones and leaves out a portion. This sample has tens of thousands of clones, with about 89% found just once. Sequences were derived from peripheral blood, sampled 28 days after the second AZD1222 dose. These receptors were collected from an adult who received the AZD1222 COVID-19 vaccine. Each CDR3 is given with its conserved first and last residue. The order of the fields is CDR3 protein, CDR3 DNA, V gene, clone size, D gene, CDR3 length, J gene. A D gene is named only where the DNA matches it firmly. Clone size is shown for a subset of rows, as once, few, many or a class of expanded clone.

CDR3aa: CASREGVKETQYF; CDR3nt: TGTGCCAGCAGGGAGGGGGTTAAAGAGACCCAGTACTTC; v_gene: TRBV6-5; abundance: -; d_gene: -; len: 13; j_gene: TRBJ2-5
CDR3aa: CASSLLGGGNYNEQFF; CDR3nt: TGCGCCAGCAGCTTACTTGGCGGGGGAAATTACAATGAGCAGTTCTTC; v_gene: TRBV5-1; abundance: -; d_gene: TRBD2; len: 16; j_gene: TRBJ2-1
CDR3aa: CASSLMGQGTFSGANVLTF; CDR3nt: TGTGCCAGCAGCTTGATGGGACAGGGGACATTCTCTGGGGCCAACGTCCTGACTTTC; v_gene: TRBV5-4; abundance: -; d_gene: TRBD1; len: 19; j_gene: TRBJ2-6
CDR3aa: CASSPTPPPTGVVSNQPQHF; CDR3nt: TGTGCCAGCTCCCCAACCCCTCCCCCGACAGGGGTGGTGAGCAATCAGCCCCAGCATTTT; v_gene: TRBV18; abundance: once; d_gene: TRBD1; len: 20; j_gene: TRBJ1-5
CDR3aa: CASMDKTTDTQYF; CDR3nt: TGCGCCAGCATGGACAAGACCACAGATACGCAGTATTTT; v_gene: TRBV10-1; abundance: -; d_gene: -; len: 13; j_gene: TRBJ2-3
CDR3aa: CASSTTRSPMNTEAFF; CDR3nt: TGTGCCAGTAGTACGACACGCAGTCCAATGAACACTGAAGCTTTCTTT; v_gene: TRBV19; abundance: -; d_gene: -; len: 16; j_gene: TRBJ1-1
CDR3aa: CASSLPPSPYEQYF; CDR3nt: TGTGCCAGCAGTTTACCCCCCAGTCCCTACGAGCAGTACTTC; v_gene: TRBV28; abundance: -; d_gene: -; len: 14; j_gene: TRBJ2-7
CDR3aa: CASNPGGFYYEQYF; CDR3nt: TGTGCCAGCAACCCTGGAGGGTTCTACTACGAGCAGTACTTC; v_gene: TRBV11-2; abundance: -; d_gene: -; len: 14; j_gene: TRBJ2-7
CDR3aa: CAWRRRVRDGYTF; CDR3nt: TGTGCCTGGAGGAGGAGGGTGAGAGATGGCTACACCTTC; v_gene: TRBV30; abundance: -; d_gene: -; len: 13; j_gene: TRBJ1-2
CDR3aa: CASSIVTGKYGYTF; CDR3nt: TGTGCCAGTAGTATAGTGACAGGGAAATATGGCTACACCTTC; v_gene: TRBV19; abundance: -; d_gene: TRBD1; len: 14; j_gene: TRBJ1-2
CDR3aa: CASSMDFYEQYF; CDR3nt: TGTGCCAGCAGCATGGACTTCTACGAGCAGTACTTC; v_gene: TRBV5-4; abundance: -; d_gene: -; len: 12; j_gene: TRBJ2-7